This T cell receptor (beta chain) was found in a study of siplizumab effects on memory and regulatory T cells (dated by TCRdb to between 2018 and 2021). For the wider study: The effect of the anti-CD2 antibody siplizumab on alloreactive T-cell subsets was examined in allogeneic mixed lymphocyte reactions constructed from human PBMCs.

CDR1 SGDLS and CDR2 YYNGEE were looked up in the germline V gene. Including the terminal cysteine and phenylalanine, the CDR3 comprises 18 residues. The DNA shown is the 54-base CDR3, in frame from base 1. Compared with germline, V lacks 4 bases and J lacks 0 bases; bases without a gene match: 10. A note on this clone: The clone's antigen remains unknown. Base qualities were left out, and no much larger clone turns up one base away.

On the study overall, not on this receptor specifically: No functional confirmation was obtained for the suppressive function of proliferating Tregs from siplizumab cultures. Roughly 75-97% of proliferating CD4+ or CD8+ clones could not be assigned a naive or memory phenotype. Because sequences below about 10^-5 frequency were poorly captured, only a minor fraction of alloreactive clones could be mapped to unstimulated subsets. Among mappable alloreactive CD4+ clones, the Treg-derived fraction averaged approximately 69% with siplizumab versus about 27% in control reactions. Compared with memory T cells, unstimulated naive T cells appeared more diverse, and naive cells seemed to make a substantial contribution to the alloresponse. Siplizumab significantly reduced the cumulative frequency of alloreactive sequences traceable to unstimulated CD4+ memory T cells.

TCRbeta CDR3 sequencing was performed on sorted unstimulated T cells and on proliferating T cells recovered from mixed lymphocyte reactions. Fresh whole blood from some eleven HLA-typed healthy donors was used to isolate PBMCs. The library was prepared using the immunoSEQ multiplex PCR assay. About 10^5 TCR templates per sample were assayed by the deep sequencing platform. Genomic DNA extracted from sorted T cells was the material used for TCRbeta CDR3 sequencing. The original pipeline was this. The R programming language was used for clonal analysis of the TCRbeta CDR3 data. Comparing unstimulated samples against CFSE-low samples taken after the reaction was how alloreactive CD4+ and CD8+ clones were defined. Regulatory or non-regulatory origin was assigned to alloreactive CD4+ clones by matching of sequences to sorted unstimulated Treg and non-Treg repertoires. What TCRdb holds here is the immuneACCESS table cut down to in-frame rearrangements. Part of the clones is not present; checked against another copy, under half of the missing clones reflect an unresolved V gene, and the others are unexplained. The D gene and trimming were derived from the DNA, and the V and J assignments and clone size from that table. The sample table contains some 97,000 clones; only one count was recorded for approximately 91% of them. The ten largest clones capture 0.14% to 0.15% of the sample.

The rearranged segments are TRBV9 and TRBJ2-3; 11 bases in the middle match TRBD2. This clonotype was obtained from a human donor in good health. Material: CD4+ T cells sorted from blood. The bases are TGTGCCAGCAGCCAGAGGGCTAGCGGGGGGCTAAGCACAGATACGCAGTATTTT. The encoded protein is CASSQRASGGLSTDTQYF. With all but the CDR3 taken from the reference TRBV9 and TRBJ2-3 genes, the full variable domain is: DSGVTQTPKHLITATGQRVTLRCSPRSGDLSVYWYQQSLDQGLQFLIQYYNGEERAKGNILERFSAQQFPDLHSELNLSSLELGDSALYFCASSQRASGGLSTDTQYFGPGTRLTVL.